This T cell receptor beta chain was identified during a study of T cell responses to AZD1222 COVID-19 vaccine (dated by TCRdb to the early 2020s). Context from the whole study: TCR sequencing was performed for fewer than 250 trial participants, of whom about 200 were given two doses of AZD1222 and some 25 were given two doses of MenACWY control vaccine. Trial participants were enrolled by age into subgroups of 18-55, 56-69 and 70-plus years, and about 150, 27 and 61 TCR-sequenced participants, respectively, were included in these subgroups. Study-wide findings and limitations: Only five to seven AZD1222 recipients were SARS-CoV-2 seropositive at baseline, limiting conclusions about previously exposed vaccinees. Participants were mostly white British, with more females than males. The authors suggested clonal diversity may have been underestimated. In the small 56-69-year group, the increase in depth fell short of significance, most likely because of low power. CD4 TCRs associated with the vaccine covered the entire spike protein, and the dominant responses were in regions 160-218 and 743-854. Nearly half of unique spike-specific TCRs reportedly recognized epitopes outside regions mutated in the B.1.351 and B.1.1.7 variants. Because no samples from the day 14 peak response were available, repertoires could be characterized only after the peak T cell response. A significant rise in spike-specific TCR breadth and depth was observed after two AZD1222 doses relative to day 0 and relative to MenACWY recipients.

This specimen's time point label, per the study, means: about 28 days (+/-7) after the second vaccine dose. Because spike-specific TCR depth and breadth did not differ between the two schedules, AZD1222 recipients who got a second dose at roughly 4 weeks were pooled with those who got a second dose at roughly 12 weeks. Samples from vaccinated people were obtained from the UK trials COV001 and COV002, which included a single-blind randomized controlled phase 2/3 trial of AZD1222 (ChAdOx1 nCoV-19) in healthy adults. Trial participant PBMC samples were collected at day 0 and day 28 after the second dose for TCRbeta chain sequencing. The CDR3 regions of human TCRbeta chains were analyzed by immunosequencing. As for the authors' bioinformatics: TCRs in the repertoires were matched against a reference library of SARS-CoV-2-specific TCRs that had been generated with the MIRA antigen-specificity platform. Breadth was defined as the fraction of unique TCRs that were SARS-CoV-2-associated, and depth was defined as the fraction of total T cells that were SARS-CoV-2-associated. Each spike-specific TCR was assigned to its reactive spike region and to a CD4 or CD8 class using the MIRA data. Log10-transformed breadth and depth values were compared by one-way ANOVA with Sidak's multiple comparisons tests. What TCRdb holds here is the immuneACCESS table cut down to in-frame rearrangements. Part of the clones is not present; checked against another copy, under half of the missing clones reflect an unresolved V gene, and the others are unexplained. The V and J calls and clone size are taken from that table; D and trimming were inferred from the DNA. Here the sample has 150,000 to 250,000 clones; around 93% occur a single time. Of the sample, roughly 0.99% falls within the top ten clones.

V gives up 0 bases and J gives up 0 bases, and the segment between their germline ends measures 15 bases. There are 18 amino acids in the CDR3, from cysteine to phenylalanine inclusive. Solely the CDR3 DNA is kept, with 54 bases framed from the first base. From the germline V gene, CDR1 is MRHNA and CDR2 is SNTAGT. Regarding this clone: The antigen it binds to is not known. The record has no base qualities; no much larger clone is one base away.

The clonotype comes from an adult who received the AZD1222 COVID-19 vaccine. This specimen consisted of peripheral blood, obtained 28 days after the second AZD1222 dose. The V gene is TRBV6-4 and the J gene is TRBJ1-5, with the D gene not confidently named. The CDR3 has the sequence CASSDSSPENHSNQPQHF. The bases are TGTGCCAGCAGTGACTCGAGTCCGGAGAATCATAGCAATCAGCCCCAGCATTTT.